In its sample, the clone carrying this T cell receptor beta chain was seen many times. Antigen specificity is unknown. TCR beta CDR3 sequences were amplified from RNA transcripts. Carried out on the TCR CDR3, a first-round RT-PCR used the HTBI primer set. TCRdb redid the calling of the multiplex PCR reads with MiXCR, one entry per CDR3 protein. The sample has more than 300,000 distinct CDR3 sequences; 15% to 20% are singletons. This specimen comes from a study of T cells in Graves' hyperthyroidism and ophthalmopathy. Study-wide results and limits: In blood, most of the thyroid clonotypes expanded above 0.001 were also present. A model built on 13 V-J features separated ophthalmopathy from stable hyperthyroidism.

Germline V lookup: CDR1 ENHRY, CDR2 SYGVKD. Trimming took 4 bases from V and 3 from J, leaving 15 bases between them. This CDR3 spans 15 amino acids. PBMCs were derived from about 10 ml fresh peripheral blood. The sequencing input was blood. The chain joins TRBV10-3 to TRBJ1-1, with a weak D call TRBD1 (6 bases). The clonotype comes from a woman between 25 and 40 years old with Graves' hyperthyroidism that later progressed to Graves' ophthalmopathy. CDR3 in DNA: TGTGCCATCAGTGTACGAACAGGGAAGGACACTGAAGCTTTCTTT. Its translation: CAISVRTGKDTEAFF.